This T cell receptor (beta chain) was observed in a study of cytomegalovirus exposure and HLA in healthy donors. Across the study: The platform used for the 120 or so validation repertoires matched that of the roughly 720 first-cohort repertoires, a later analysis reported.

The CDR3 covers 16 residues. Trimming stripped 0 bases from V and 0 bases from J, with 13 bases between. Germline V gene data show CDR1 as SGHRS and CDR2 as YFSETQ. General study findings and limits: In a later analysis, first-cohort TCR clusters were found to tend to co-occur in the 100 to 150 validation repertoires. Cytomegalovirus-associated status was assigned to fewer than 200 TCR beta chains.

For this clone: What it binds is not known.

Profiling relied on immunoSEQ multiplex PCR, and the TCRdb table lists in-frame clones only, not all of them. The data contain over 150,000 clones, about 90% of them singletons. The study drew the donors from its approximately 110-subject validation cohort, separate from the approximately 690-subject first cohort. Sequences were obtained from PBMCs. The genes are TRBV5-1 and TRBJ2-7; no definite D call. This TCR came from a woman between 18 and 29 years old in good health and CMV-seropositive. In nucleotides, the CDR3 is TGCGCCAGCAGCTTGGTTTACCCTGTAGACTCCTACGAGCAGTACTTC. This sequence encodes CASSLVYPVDSYEQYF.